A single T cell receptor beta chain is shown here with its context. What it recognizes is unknown. Cells sorted as Tregs were CD4+, CD25+ and CD127-/low. Semi-nested PCR with Nested Universal Primer A followed constant-region reverse priming of full-length variable regions. In TCRdb, the 5' RACE reads were re-called with MiXCR into one record per CDR3 protein. The profile shows around 8,300 distinct CDR3 sequences, approximately 45% of them singletons. Study-level results: Whole repertoires were not studied in the larger cohort, only one V-J beta rearrangement. The TCR gene usage of tumor memory CD4+ T cells clustered together with blood and lymph node memory CD4+ cells and with lymph node naive CD4+ cells. Tumor-infiltrating Treg TCR alpha and beta sequences overlapped most with tumor naive CD4+ T cells, then blood naive.

Material for sequencing was Tregs sorted from a lymph node. The sequence was obtained from a female donor with breast cancer.

CDR3 sequence: CASRQDRRLNEQFF. The CDR3 DNA sequence: TGTGCCAGCAGACAGGACAGGCGGCTCAATGAGCAGTTCTTC. This sequence joins TRBV6-1 and TRBJ2-1; 7 nucleotides line up with TRBD1. The CDR3 runs to 14 residues. Trimming removed 6 bases from V and 6 bases from J; junction bases left unmatched: 8. Germline V gene lookup returns CDR1 MNHNS and CDR2 SASEGT.